The rows below give T cell receptor beta chains drawn from one sample of a study of CD8+CD57+ T cells in acquired aplastic anemia. One entry per CDR3 protein results from TCRdb running MiXCR on the reads. The sample has some 170,000 distinct CDR3 sequences, roughly 48% seen once. The sample taken for sequencing was sorted CD4+, CD8+, or CD8+CD57+ T cells (not recorded which) from PBMCs. These receptors were collected from a human donor with aplastic anemia. Both conserved end residues are part of each CDR3. Each record gives: D gene, clone size, V gene, J gene, CDR3 protein, CDR3 DNA. D genes are given only for firm matches. Clone size, where shown, is once, few, many, or a class for clones that have expanded.

-	many	TRBV4-1	TRBJ1-2	CASSPGPTFYGYTF	TGCGCCAGCAGCCCTGGACCAACTTTCTATGGCTACACCTTC
-	many	TRBV20-1	TRBJ2-2	CSATHTGELFF	TGCAGTGCTACCCACACCGGGGAGCTGTTTTTT
-	many	TRBV5-1	TRBJ2-7	CASSAGGTGSYEQYF	TGCGCCAGCAGCGCGGGGGGGACAGGTTCCTACGAGCAGTACTTC
-	-	TRBV29-1	TRBJ2-4	CSVTTGFYSIQYF	TGCAGCGTTACGACAGGTTTTTACAGCATTCAGTACTTC
-	-	TRBV20-1	TRBJ2-7	CSASPFREQYF	TGCAGTGCTAGTCCCTTTAGAGAGCAGTACTTT
TRBD1	few	TRBV7-2	TRBJ2-7	CASSLGTGEYEQYF	TGTGCCAGCAGCTTGGGGACAGGGGAGTACGAGCAGTACTTC
TRBD1	-	TRBV7-2	TRBJ2-3	CASIGTGGTDTQYF	TGTGCCAGCATCGGGACAGGGGGCACAGATACGCAGTATTTT
-	-	TRBV2	TRBJ1-5	CASSGVFQEDQPQHF	TGTGCCAGCAGTGGAGTCTTCCAGGAAGATCAGCCCCAGCATTTT
TRBD2	-	TRBV10-3	TRBJ2-2	CAISEWREGTGELFF	TGTGCCATCAGTGAATGGCGGGAGGGCACCGGGGAGCTGTTTTTT
-	-	TRBV3-1	TRBJ2-2	CASSNPSSTGELFF	TGTGCCAGCAGCAATCCGAGTTCGACCGGGGAGCTGTTTTTT
-	-	TRBV29-1	TRBJ1-1	CSVAVGVNTEAFF	TGCAGCGTTGCGGTAGGCGTTAACACTGAAGCTTTCTTT
-	-	TRBV5-1	TRBJ1-1	CASSVQLNTEAFF	TGCGCCAGCAGCGTACAGTTGAACACTGAAGCTTTCTTT
-	many	TRBV19	TRBJ2-7	CASSPILAAYEQYF	TGTGCCAGTAGTCCAATACTGGCAGCCTACGAGCAGTACTTC
-	many	TRBV10-3	TRBJ1-2	CAISDPRTPGVGYTF	TGTGCCATCAGTGACCCGAGAACCCCAGGGGTTGGCTACACCTTC
-	few	TRBV10-3	TRBJ1-6	CAISERGNSPLHF	TGTGCCATCAGTGAGAGGGGTAATTCACCCCTCCACTTT
TRBD2	-	TRBV4-2	TRBJ2-1	CASSQLTSGGYNEQFF	TGTGCCAGCAGCCAACTTACTAGCGGGGGTTACAATGAGCAGTTCTTC
-	-	TRBV29-1	TRBJ2-7	CSTLGHLSYEQYF	TGCAGCACCCTTGGACACCTCTCCTACGAGCAGTACTTC
-	-	TRBV19	TRBJ1-1	CASTAVGDTEAFF	TGTGCCAGTACGGCCGTGGGGGACACTGAAGCTTTCTTT
-	-	TRBV2	TRBJ1-4	CASSEGEVEKLFF	TGTGCCAGCAGTGAAGGGGAGGTTGAAAAACTGTTTTTT
TRBD1	many	TRBV29-1	TRBJ2-3	CSVKNRGGGSTDTQYF	TGCAGCGTTAAAAACAGGGGTGGGGGTTCCACAGATACGCAGTATTTT
-	many	TRBV5-5	TRBJ2-1	CASSMGGGSVEQFF	TGTGCCAGCAGCATGGGTGGAGGGTCCGTTGAGCAGTTCTTC
TRBD1	-	TRBV10-3	TRBJ1-2	CAIASYQTGDGNGYTF	TGTGCCATCGCAAGTTACCAGACAGGGGATGGAAATGGCTACACCTTC